Shown below are 31 T cell receptor beta chains from a single sample sequenced in a study of CD8+ T cells in alopecia areata. Reverse transcribed after extraction, RNA yielded cDNA as the sequencing template. This table comes from immunoSEQ multiplex PCR, and its TCRdb copy is limited to in-frame clones, with some not included. The sample lists about 11,000 clones, around 63% occurring once. Researchers gathered lesional scalp punch biopsies and peripheral blood from patients with alopecia areata. What was sequenced was skin. These receptors were taken from a human donor with alopecia areata.

The chain recombines TRBV29-1 with TRBJ2-7; a possible D gene is TRBD1 (6 bases). Germline assignment: CDR1 SQVTM and CDR2 ANQGSEA. The CDR3 length is 12 residues. The V end lost 4 bases, the J end lost 4 bases, and 11 bases lay between the germline ends. CDR3 bases: TGCAGCGTTGGGTACAGGGTTTACGAGCAGTACTTC. Translated: CSVGYRVYEQYF.

CDR3 nucleotides: TGTGCCAGCAGTTTACCTACTCACAGCCCTTACAGCTCCTACAATGAGCAGTTCTTC. Protein: CASSLPTHSPYSSYNEQFF. This chain connects TRBV27 to TRBJ2-1; D unclear. V lost 2 bases and J 0 bases, leaving 20 bases between the germline ends. The V gene's germline CDR1 is MNHEY and CDR2 SMNVEV (reference sequence). The CDR3 is made up of 19 amino acids.

V usage is TRBV6-6 and J usage is TRBJ2-5; D might be TRBD2 (5 bases). The CDR3 contains 14 residues. Germline V gene data show CDR1 as MNHNY and CDR2 as SVGAGI (reference sequence). V shed 5 bases and J shed 5 bases, with 15 bases lying between them. The CDR3 protein is CASSTPGSLETQYF. The CDR3 DNA is TGTGCCAGCAGTACCCCGGGATCGTTGGAGACCCAGTACTTC.

V gene TRBV7-6 combines with J gene TRBJ1-1; no firm D call. Germline V gene sequence: CDR1 SGHVS, CDR2 FNYEAQ. There are 13 residues in the CDR3. Trimming shortened V by 4 bases and J by 3 bases, and 9 bases separated the two germline ends. This CDR3 reads CASSSAGDTEAFF. The CDR3, as DNA: TGTGCCAGCAGCTCAGCCGGGGACACTGAAGCTTTCTTT.

This chain joins TRBV19 and TRBJ1-5, with D unclear. V lost 3 bases to trimming and J lost 7 bases, with 19 bases between them. The CDR3 totals 16 residues. Germline V gene lookup returns CDR1 LNHDA and CDR2 SQIVND (reference sequence). DNA of the CDR3: TGTGCCAGTAGTATGGGAACTGACCCTATCTGGCAGCCCCAGCATTTT. Amino acids: CASSMGTDPIWQPQHF. Looking up the rest from reference TRBV19 and TRBJ1-5 gives the full variable domain: DGGITQSPKYLFRKEGQNVTLSCEQNLNHDAMYWYRQDPGQGLRLIYYSQIVNDFQKGDIAEGYSVSREKKESFPLTVTSAQKNPTAFYLCASSMGTDPIWQPQHFGDGTRLSIL.

V gene TRBV18 combines with J gene TRBJ1-5; D uncertain. CDR1 and CDR2 from the germline V gene are KGHSH and LQKENI. This CDR3 region has 15 residues. V was trimmed by 6 bases and J by 5 bases, leaving 17 bases between them. This chain's CDR3 is CASSPDTASYQPQHF. The CDR3 DNA follows: TGTGCCAGCTCCCCAGACACGGCATCATATCAGCCCCAGCATTTT.

This chain joins TRBV7-8 and TRBJ2-7; possible D gene TRBD1, 6 bases. This CDR3 is 14 amino acids long. CDR1 is SGHVS and CDR2 is FQNEAQ in the germline V gene. V was shortened by 4 bases and J by 1 base, with 11 bases between the two germline ends. DNA for the CDR3: TGTGCCAGCAGCTGGCTAACAGGGTCCTACGAGCAGTACTTC. Translating gives CASSWLTGSYEQYF.

This clone was observed a handful of times. The rearrangement uses TRBV11-2 and TRBJ2-7; no definite D call. V was trimmed by 2 bases and J by 2 bases, leaving 10 bases between them. Germline V gene sequence: CDR1 SGHAT, CDR2 FQNNGV. This CDR3 region has 14 residues. This CDR3 is CASSLMGLTYEQYF. CDR3 nucleotides: TGTGCCAGCAGCTTAATGGGTCTTACCTACGAGCAGTACTTC.

This rearrangement joins TRBV7-9 to TRBJ1-1; D uncertain. The V end was cut by 5 bases, the J end by 12 bases, with 16 bases between. This CDR3 region has 12 residues. The germline gives CDR1 SEHNR, CDR2 FQNEAQ (reference sequence). CDR3 residues: CASSPGTGRTFF. In nucleotides, the CDR3 is TGTGCCAGCAGCCCCGGCACGGGTAGGACTTTCTTT.

The CDR3 DNA reads TGTGCCAGCAGCTTAGAGACAGGGTTCGAGCAGTACTTC. It yields the protein CASSLETGFEQYF. V is TRBV7-6 and J is TRBJ2-7; 7 bases are shared with TRBD1. V dropped 1 base and J dropped 6; count of bases not matched to a gene: 3. CDR1 SGHVS and CDR2 FNYEAQ come from the germline V gene. CDR3 size: 13 residues.

The chain has TRBV7-8 and TRBJ2-3, with 7 bases identical to TRBD2. The germline V gene has CDR1 SGHVS and CDR2 FQNEAQ. J lost 0 bases, V lost 6 bases, and 3 bases had no gene match. This CDR3 comprises 14 residues. CDR3 amino acids: CASRPAGSTDTQYF. The CDR3 coding sequence is TGTGCCAGCAGGCCAGCGGGGAGCACAGATACGCAGTATTTT.

This rearrangement joins TRBV2 to TRBJ2-5, with D possibly being TRBD1 or TRBD2 (5 bases each). The CDR3 has 12 amino acids. Germline loops: CDR1 SNHLY, CDR2 FYNNEI. The V and J ends lost 6 bases and 5 bases respectively, with 10 bases between them. The CDR3 DNA is TGTGCCAGCAGACGAGGGGTGGAGACCCAGTACTTC. This codes for CASRRGVETQYF.

The rearrangement uses TRBV5-4 and TRBJ2-4; 9 positions match TRBD1. The germline CDR1 and CDR2 sequences are SGHNT and YYREEE (reference sequence). The V segment lost 4 bases and the J segment 7 bases; nucleotides outside the gene matches: 12. The CDR3 runs 16 residues. Here the CDR3 reads CASSRLPGQGWNIQYF. The CDR3 DNA reads as TGTGCCAGCAGCCGACTACCGGGACAGGGTTGGAACATTCAGTACTTC.

The V call is TRBV1, the J call TRBJ1-3; the table names TRBD1, a call not compared with the DNA. TRBV1 is tagged as a pseudogene. This CDR3 is 14 amino acids long. In DNA form, the CDR3 reads TGCACCAGCAGCCTTACAGGGTTTGGAAACACCATATATTTT. Amino acid sequence: CTSSLTGFGNTIYF.

The chain couples TRBV19 to TRBJ2-2; 8 positions agree with TRBD1. The ends lost 3 bases at V and 3 bases at J; junction bases unmatched: 6. CDR3 length equals 16 residues. Germline lookup yields CDR1 LNHDA and CDR2 SQIVND (reference sequence). In DNA form, the CDR3 reads TGTGCCAGTAGTATGAGACAGGGGTCGTACACCGGGGAGCTGTTTTTT. Translation gives CASSMRQGSYTGELFF.

There are a few counts of this clone. The rearrangement links TRBV7-2 to TRBJ2-5; a weak D match, TRBD2 (5 bases). V was cut by 2 bases and J by 4 bases, with 14 bases left in between. CDR1 SGHTA and CDR2 FQGNSA come from the germline V gene. The CDR3 runs 15 residues. In DNA, the CDR3 is TGTGCCAGCAGCTTAACTAGTTTAAATAGAGAGACCCAGTACTTC. This codes for CASSLTSLNRETQYF.

This clone was found a few times. The chain recombines TRBV2 with TRBJ2-5; D gene ambiguous. CDR3 size: 12 residues. CDR1 and CDR2 (germline): SNHLY, FYNNEI. The V gene lost 6 bases and the J gene lost 5 bases, with 10 bases spanning the gap. Written as DNA, the CDR3 is TGTGCCAGCAGACTGCTGGGGGAGACCCAGTACTTC. It codes for CASRLLGETQYF.

The chain recombines TRBV19 with TRBJ2-1, with D unresolved. The V end lost 6 bases, the J end lost 8 bases, and 20 bases lay between the germline ends. The germline V gene encodes CDR1 LNHDA and CDR2 SQIVND (reference sequence). The CDR3 is 15 amino acids. CDR3 in DNA: TGTGCCAGTAGAGCCGACGGCCTCTTCGGGTATGAGCAGTTCTTC. It yields the protein CASRADGLFGYEQFF.

In the case of this clone: A much larger clonotype is one base distant, so this may be a read error. The same CDR3 is also encoded by other DNA sequences in this sample. This rearrangement joins TRBV7-2 to TRBJ2-5; 7 positions match TRBD1. Germline V lookup: CDR1 SGHTA, CDR2 FQGNSA. V lost 1 base to trimming and J lost 4 bases; unmatched junction nucleotides: 3. The CDR3 runs to 14 residues. CDR3 protein: CASSLGRDRETQYF. Here the CDR3 DNA reads TGTGCCAGCAGCTTAGGCCGGGACAGAGAGACCCAGTACTTC.

The gene calls are TRBV20-1 and TRBJ2-7; D is undetermined. V lost 6 bases and J 4 bases, leaving 10 bases between the germline ends. Germline assignment: CDR1 DFQATT and CDR2 SNEGSKA (reference sequence). The CDR3 totals 11 residues. The CDR3 bases are TGCAGTGCCTTCTGGAATTACGAGCAGTACTTC. This sequence encodes CSAFWNYEQYF.

The CDR3, as DNA: TGTGCCAGCAGCTTAGCCGGGACAGGGAACACCGGGGAGCTGTTTTTT. It is translated as CASSLAGTGNTGELFF. V gene TRBV7-6 combines with J gene TRBJ2-2; 8 nucleotides match TRBD1. The CDR3 extends over 16 amino acids. CDR1 and CDR2 from the germline V gene are SGHVS and FNYEAQ. V was pared by 0 bases and J by 1 base, with 1 base of the junction left unmatched.

V gene TRBV5-6 combines with J gene TRBJ1-1; D not certain. V lost 5 bases and J lost 7, with 15 bases in between. The CDR3 extends over 13 amino acids. From germline, CDR1 is SGHDT and CDR2 YYEEEE. Here the CDR3 DNA reads TGTGCCAGCAGTCGATTTCAGGAATATGAAGCTTTCTTT. It yields the protein CASSRFQEYEAFF.

There are a few counts of this clone. The chain carries TRBV7-9 and TRBJ2-5; possible D gene TRBD1, 6 bases. This CDR3 is built from 14 residues. Germline CDR1 SEHNR, CDR2 FQNEAQ (reference sequence). Between the trimmed V and J ends, which lost 3 bases and 5 bases, there was a span of 13 bases. The CDR3 is CASSLPWGQETQYF. The CDR3, as DNA: TGTGCCAGCAGCTTGCCCTGGGGGCAGGAGACCCAGTACTTC. Filled out from reference TRBV7-9 and TRBJ2-5, the complete variable domain reads DTGVSQNPRHKITKRGQNVTFRCDPISEHNRLYWYRQTLGQGPEFLTYFQNEAQLEKSRLLSDRFSAERPKGSFSTLEIQRTEQGDSAMYLCASSLPWGQETQYFGPGTRLLVL.

The chain uses TRBV7-9 and TRBJ2-7; tentatively, D is TRBD1 or TRBD2 (5 bases each). CDR1 is SEHNR and CDR2 is FQNEAQ in the germline V gene (reference sequence). V was cut by 9 bases and J by 6 bases, with 18 bases left in between. The CDR3 covers 13 residues. In DNA, the CDR3 is TGTGCCAGAGTCCGGGGCTCCCGCTGCGAGCAGTACTTC. It yields the protein CARVRGSRCEQYF. Combining the CDR3 with reference TRBV7-9 and TRBJ2-7 gives the whole variable domain DTGVSQNPRHKITKRGQNVTFRCDPISEHNRLYWYRQTLGQGPEFLTYFQNEAQLEKSRLLSDRFSAERPKGSFSTLEIQRTEQGDSAMYLCARVRGSRCEQYFGPGTRLTVT.

The CDR3 loop reads CASTDLESYEQYF. In DNA, the CDR3 is TGCGCCAGCACCGACCTTGAGTCTTACGAGCAGTACTTC. The rearrangement uses TRBV5-1 and TRBJ2-7; no clear D gene. The germline gives CDR1 SGHRS, CDR2 YFSETQ. CDR3 length: 13 amino acids. V shed 6 bases and J shed 4 bases, with 14 bases lying between them.

The chain couples TRBV19 to TRBJ2-7; D is uncertain. This CDR3 is built from 13 residues. The germline V gene has CDR1 LNHDA and CDR2 SQIVND (reference sequence). V was pared by 2 bases and J by 6 bases, with 11 bases between. CDR3 DNA: TGTGCCAGTAGTATAACTGGGGTCGGCGAGCAGTACTTC. It is translated as CASSITGVGEQYF.

V is TRBV7-6 and J is TRBJ2-6, with D unclear. The V end was cut by 1 base, the J end by 4 bases, with 5 bases between. Looked up from germline, CDR1 is SGHVS and CDR2 is FNYEAQ. This CDR3 spans 14 amino acids. Here the CDR3 reads CASSLVVGANVLTF. The CDR3 region has the DNA TGTGCCAGCAGCTTAGTTGTGGGGGCCAACGTCCTGACTTTC.

The chain employs TRBV7-2 and TRBJ2-1; a weak D match, TRBD2 (5 bases). The CDR3 totals 14 residues. Trimming left V 3 bases short and J 4 bases short, with 10 bases between. The V gene's germline CDR1 is SGHTA and CDR2 FQGNSA. DNA of the CDR3: TGTGCCAGCAGCTTCCCGGGGATTTACAATGAGCAGTTCTTC. This encodes CASSFPGIYNEQFF.

This clone was observed a handful of times. V and J are TRBV19 and TRBJ2-2, with D perhaps matching TRBD2 (6 bases). Germline CDR1 LNHDA, CDR2 SQIVND (reference sequence). This CDR3 has 16 amino acids. The germline V and J ends were trimmed by 3 bases and 8 bases, with 19 bases remaining between them. CDR3 in amino acids: CASSMLGEVFQGELFF. CDR3 DNA: TGTGCCAGTAGTATGCTAGGGGAGGTTTTTCAAGGGGAGCTGTTTTTT.

The J gene is TRBJ1-3, the V gene TRBV6-1; D gene uncertain. The CDR3 length is 14 residues. Germline V gene data show CDR1 as MNHNS and CDR2 as SASEGT. Between the trimmed V and J ends, which lost 5 bases and 3 bases, there was a span of 11 bases. The CDR3 DNA follows: TGTGCCAGCAGTCTCACGGAATTTGGAAACACCATATATTTT. It is translated as CASSLTEFGNTIYF.

CDR3 in amino acids: CASSLQTKRETSTDTQYF. The CDR3 bases are TGCGCCAGCAGCCTTCAGACTAAAAGGGAAACTAGCACAGATACGCAGTATTTT. This chain links TRBV4-3 with TRBJ2-3; possible D gene TRBD2, 5 bases. The CDR3 has 18 amino acids. Trimming removed 4 bases from V and 0 bases from J, with 20 bases in between. The V gene's germline CDR1 is LGHNA and CDR2 YSLEER.